The sample holds one count of the clone carrying this T cell receptor (beta chain). No antigen is known for it. The data were obtained in a study of cytomegalovirus exposure and HLA in healthy donors. Both 60 Vbeta primers and 13 Jbeta primers went into the PCR. Using immunoSEQ multiplex PCR, the repertoire was profiled, and TCRdb retains in-frame clones only, with some absent. The table lists a few hundred thousand clones, under 80% of them singletons. Study-wide points: It was in a later analysis that TCR association rates were seen to vary by HLA locus, highest for DRB1 and lowest for HLA-C. Specificity for CMV antigens was confirmed in vitro for a few of the CMV-associated chains. Follow-up analysis seemed to connect common viral pathogens with several of the most significant clusters identified.

Trimming stripped 0 bases from V and 8 bases from J, with 10 bases between. The CDR3 loop spans 13 amino acids. CDR1 LNHNV and CDR2 YYDKDF come from the germline V gene (reference sequence). This rearrangement joins TRBV15 to TRBJ1-1; D not certain. The TCR originated in a woman in her twenties or thirties in good health and CMV-seronegative. Sequencing input: PBMCs. In DNA form, the CDR3 reads TGTGCCACCAGCAGAGATCCTGGCAGGGAAGCTTTCTTT. It encodes CATSRDPGREAFF.